Included here is one T cell receptor (beta chain) sequence, with context. The clone's antigen remains unknown. No base qualities exist here, and no much larger clone lies one base off it. TCRbeta CDR3 regions were amplified from genomic DNA by means of the immunoSEQ Assay, a bias-controlled multiplex PCR. In the original analysis: Within the assay, amplification of reference gene primers was used to estimate how many nucleated cells each sample contained. Sequence reads were collapsed and filtered to measure the absolute abundance of every unique TCRbeta CDR3 rearrangement. For each sample, productive Simpson clonality was calculated as the square root of Simpson's diversity index over productive rearrangements. Held by TCRdb, this immuneACCESS table contains in-frame sequences only and omits some clones. Under half of the omission traces to an unresolved V gene where checked; the cause of the rest is unknown. V, J and clone size are taken as reported in that table, and D and trimming were inferred from the DNA itself. The sample table shows about 71,000 clones, and 90% are seen once. 5% to 5.5% of the sample is taken by the ten largest.

From a lookup of the germline V gene (reference sequence), CDR1 and CDR2 are MNHEY and SMNVEV. Cut back by 1 base and 0 bases, the V and J ends lie 10 bases apart. The CDR3 starts with the cysteine, ends with the phenylalanine, and has 17 residues. The read is trimmed to its CDR3 DNA, 51 bases read in frame from base 1. Each collaborating institution followed its own protocols to collect whole blood in K2EDTA tubes. For TCRbeta analysis, collaborators shipped samples as frozen whole blood, isolated PBMCs, or DNA extracted from either of those sample types. The sample belongs to a study of blood T cell repertoires in COVID-19 (dated by TCRdb to 2020 to 2021). For the study in its entirety: Samples covering the acute and convalescent phases of COVID-19 were provided by collaborators in the United States, Italy and Spain. The prospective study material was composed of cDNA or gDNA derived from T cells, B-cell-depleted T cells, or PBMCs. Deeply sampled blood TCRbeta repertoires from subjects exposed to, actively infected with, or recovered from COVID-19 were included in the dataset. The repertoires were released in a freely available public database intended as a resource for research on the immune response to SARS-CoV-2. Samples came from the ongoing ImmuneRACE study (first 160 participants) plus 1,254 subjects from 6 global collaborators. A de-identified subject ID, COVID-19 status, age in years and sex were almost always included in the sample metadata. Where available, HLA class I and class II types were obtained from metadata supplied by the sample provider rather than from assay-based typing. Summary of the overall study and its limitations: How much clinical and demographic metadata was included differed by source and by participant, and the metadata was provided uncurated.

The receptor was isolated from a woman between 18 and 29 years old with acute or convalescent COVID-19. The specimen was peripheral blood. The rearranged segments are TRBV27 and TRBJ2-6, and the D gene may be TRBD1, 6 bases matching. CDR3 loop: CASSLFADSSGANVLTF. The nucleotide sequence reads TGTGCCAGCAGTTTATTTGCGGACAGCTCTGGGGCCAACGTCCTGACTTTC.